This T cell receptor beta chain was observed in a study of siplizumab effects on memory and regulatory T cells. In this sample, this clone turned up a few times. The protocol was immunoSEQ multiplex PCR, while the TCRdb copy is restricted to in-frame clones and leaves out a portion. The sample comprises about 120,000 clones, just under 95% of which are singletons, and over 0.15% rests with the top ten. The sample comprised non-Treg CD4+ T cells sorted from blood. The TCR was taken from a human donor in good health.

Here the CDR3 DNA reads TGTGCCAGCAGTTACAACAGACCCAATCAGCCCCAGCATTTT. Translating it yields CASSYNRPNQPQHF. The genes are TRBV6-6 and TRBJ1-5; D unresolved. This CDR3 region has 14 residues. In germline, CDR1 is MNHNY, CDR2 SVGAGI (reference sequence). V was trimmed by 2 bases and J by 3 bases, leaving 8 bases between them.